This T cell receptor beta chain was sequenced for a study of T cells in Graves' hyperthyroidism and ophthalmopathy. With V trimmed by 4 bases and J by 2 bases, 6 bases remained unmatched. CDR1 is SGHRS, CDR2 YFSETQ, per germline. This CDR3 comprises 14 residues. The TCR beta CDR3 regions underwent amplification using RNA transcripts as the source. Primed by the HTBI set, a first-round RT-PCR was run on the TCR CDR3. From the multiplex PCR reads, TCRdb called clonotypes with MiXCR, one entry per CDR3 protein. The sample lists hundreds of thousands of distinct CDR3 sequences, around 20% occurring once. The chain carries TRBV5-1 and TRBJ2-7; 7 bases align to TRBD2. The sequence came from a man aged 30 to 45 with Graves' ophthalmopathy. Specimen: blood. The CDR3 DNA sequence: TGCGCCAGCAGCATGGGGGGGGGGACCTACGAGCAGTACTTC. The encoded protein is CASSMGGGTYEQYF. Combining the CDR3 with reference TRBV5-1 and TRBJ2-7 gives the whole variable domain KAGVTQTPRYLIKTRGQQVTLSCSPISGHRSVSWYQQTPGQGLQFLFEYFSETQRNKGNFPGRFSGRQFSNSRSEMNVSTLELGDSALYLCASSMGGGTYEQYFGPGTRLTVT.